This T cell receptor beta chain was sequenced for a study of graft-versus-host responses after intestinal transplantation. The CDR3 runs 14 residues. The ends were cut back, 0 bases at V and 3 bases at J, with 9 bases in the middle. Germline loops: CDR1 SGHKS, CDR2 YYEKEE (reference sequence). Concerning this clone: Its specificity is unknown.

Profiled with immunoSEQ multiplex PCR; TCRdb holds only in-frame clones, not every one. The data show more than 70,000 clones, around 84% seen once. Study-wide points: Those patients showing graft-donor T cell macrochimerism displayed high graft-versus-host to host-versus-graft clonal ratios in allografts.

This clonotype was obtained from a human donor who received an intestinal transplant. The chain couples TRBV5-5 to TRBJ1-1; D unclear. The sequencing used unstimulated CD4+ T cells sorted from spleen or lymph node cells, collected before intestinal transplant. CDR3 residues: CASSLGRFDTEAFF. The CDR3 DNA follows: TGTGCCAGCAGCTTGGGTAGATTCGACACTGAAGCTTTCTTT.